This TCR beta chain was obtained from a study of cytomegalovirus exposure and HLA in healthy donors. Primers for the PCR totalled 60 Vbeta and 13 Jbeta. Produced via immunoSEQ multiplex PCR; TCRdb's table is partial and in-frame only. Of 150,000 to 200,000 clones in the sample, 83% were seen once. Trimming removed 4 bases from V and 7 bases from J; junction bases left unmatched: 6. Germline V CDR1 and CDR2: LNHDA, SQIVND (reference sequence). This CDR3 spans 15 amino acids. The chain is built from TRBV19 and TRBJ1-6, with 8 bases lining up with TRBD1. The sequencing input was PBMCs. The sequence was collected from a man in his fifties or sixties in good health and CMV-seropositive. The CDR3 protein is CASSKNRGNNSPLHF. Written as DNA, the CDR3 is TGTGCCAGTAGTAAAAACAGGGGGAACAATTCACCCCTCCACTTT.